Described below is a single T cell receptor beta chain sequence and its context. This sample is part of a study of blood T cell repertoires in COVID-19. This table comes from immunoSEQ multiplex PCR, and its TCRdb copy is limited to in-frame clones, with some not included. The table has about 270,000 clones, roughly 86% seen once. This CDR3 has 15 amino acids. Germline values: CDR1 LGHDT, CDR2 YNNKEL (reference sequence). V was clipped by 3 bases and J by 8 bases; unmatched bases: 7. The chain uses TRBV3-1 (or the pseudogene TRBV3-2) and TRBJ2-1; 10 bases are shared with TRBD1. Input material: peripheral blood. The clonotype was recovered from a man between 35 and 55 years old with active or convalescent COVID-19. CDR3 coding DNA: TGTGCCAGCAGCCAGTCCGGGACAGGGGCCTATGAGCAGTTCTTC. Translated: CASSQSGTGAYEQFF.